This entry describes one T cell receptor beta chain. Its antigen is unidentified. The data stem from a study of CD4 T cells in relation to SARS-CoV-2 and coronaviruses. Study-wide background: TCR beta CDR3s were sequenced after approximately 11-day antigen culture of PBMCs.

Method: immunoSEQ multiplex PCR; TCRdb's copy keeps in-frame clones and lacks some. The table shows roughly 16,000 clones, with about 80% occurring only once. General study points: In roughly two thirds of donors, memory CD4+ clonotypes crossrecognized SARS-CoV-2 and at least one common cold coronavirus spike.

From germline, CDR1 is MNHNS and CDR2 SASEGT. The CDR3 is 13 amino acids. Deletions cut 2 bases from V and 7 bases from J, with 9 bases between. CD4+ T cells from unexposed donors were obtained before the COVID-19 pandemic (2011-2018). CD4+ T cells were isolated from the cells after around 9 days of culture. Testing used SARS-CoV-2 S/N and four cold-coronavirus spikes on unexposed-donor CD4+ T cells, cells permitting. Sequencing was carried out using CD4+ T cells from PBMCs, cultured in vitro. This rearrangement joins TRBV6-1 to TRBJ1-3; D is unclear. The source is a human donor in good health. The CDR3 sequence is CASSESSGNTIYF. For the CDR3, the DNA is TGTGCCAGCAGTGAAAGTAGTGGGAACACCATATATTTT.